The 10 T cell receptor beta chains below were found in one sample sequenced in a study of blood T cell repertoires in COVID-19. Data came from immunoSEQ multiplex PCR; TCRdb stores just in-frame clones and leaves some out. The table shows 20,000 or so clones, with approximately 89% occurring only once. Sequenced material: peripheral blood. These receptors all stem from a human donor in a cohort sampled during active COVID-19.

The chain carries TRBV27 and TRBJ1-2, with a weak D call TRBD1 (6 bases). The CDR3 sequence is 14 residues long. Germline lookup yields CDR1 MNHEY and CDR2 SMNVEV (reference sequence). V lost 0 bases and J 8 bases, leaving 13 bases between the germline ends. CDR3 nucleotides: TGTGCCAGCAGTTTATCGATGGGGGCGCTGGGCTACACCTTC. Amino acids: CASSLSMGALGYTF.

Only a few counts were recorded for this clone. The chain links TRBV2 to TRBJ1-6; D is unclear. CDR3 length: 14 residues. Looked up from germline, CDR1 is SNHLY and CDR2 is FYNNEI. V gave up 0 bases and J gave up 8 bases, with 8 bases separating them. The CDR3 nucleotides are TGTGCCAGCAGTGAAGCTAGGAGTCATTCACCCCTCCACTTT. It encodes CASSEARSHSPLHF.

CDR3 coding DNA: TGTGCCAGCAGGAACCCGACAGGGGAGCTGTTTTTT. This gives the protein CASRNPTGELFF. The gene calls are TRBV6-4 and TRBJ2-2; D unclear. The V end lost 6 bases, the J end lost 8 bases, and 10 bases lay between the germline ends. There are 12 residues in the CDR3. Germline CDR1 is MRHNA and CDR2 is SNTAGT.

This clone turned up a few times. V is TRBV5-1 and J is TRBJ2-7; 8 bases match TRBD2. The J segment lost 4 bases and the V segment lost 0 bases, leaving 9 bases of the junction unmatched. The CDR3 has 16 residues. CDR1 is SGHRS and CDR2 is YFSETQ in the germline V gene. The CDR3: CASSLEGQGLGYEQYF. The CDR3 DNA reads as TGCGCCAGCAGCTTGGAAGGGCAGGGACTAGGGTACGAGCAGTACTTC.

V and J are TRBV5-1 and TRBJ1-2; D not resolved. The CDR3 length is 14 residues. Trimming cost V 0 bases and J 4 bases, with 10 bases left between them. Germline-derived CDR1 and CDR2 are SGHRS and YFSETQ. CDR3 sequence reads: CASSLVAVTYGYTF. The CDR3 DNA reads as TGCGCCAGCAGCTTGGTGGCGGTAACCTATGGCTACACCTTC.

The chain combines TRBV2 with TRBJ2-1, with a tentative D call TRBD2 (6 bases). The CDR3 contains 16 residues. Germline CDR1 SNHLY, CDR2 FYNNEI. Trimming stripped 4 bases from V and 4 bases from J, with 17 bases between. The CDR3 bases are TGTGCCAGCAGTGGAACTAGCCCCTCGAATTACAATGAGCAGTTCTTC. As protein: CASSGTSPSNYNEQFF.

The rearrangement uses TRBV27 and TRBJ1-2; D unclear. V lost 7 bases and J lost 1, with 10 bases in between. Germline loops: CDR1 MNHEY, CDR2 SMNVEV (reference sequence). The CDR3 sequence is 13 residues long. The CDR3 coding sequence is TGTGCCAGCAACGCCCGGGTTAACTATGGCTACACCTTC. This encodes CASNARVNYGYTF.

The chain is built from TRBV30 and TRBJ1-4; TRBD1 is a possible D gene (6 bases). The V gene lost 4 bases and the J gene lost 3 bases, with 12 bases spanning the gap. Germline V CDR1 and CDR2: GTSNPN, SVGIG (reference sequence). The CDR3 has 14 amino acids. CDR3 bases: TGTGCCTGGAACAAGGGGGTTGCTAATGAAAAACTGTTTTTT. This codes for CAWNKGVANEKLFF.

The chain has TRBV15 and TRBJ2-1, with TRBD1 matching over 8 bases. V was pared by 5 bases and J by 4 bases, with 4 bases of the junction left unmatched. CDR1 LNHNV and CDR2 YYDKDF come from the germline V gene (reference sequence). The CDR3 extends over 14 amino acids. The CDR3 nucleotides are TGTGCCACCAGCCCCCGGACAGGGTACAATGAGCAGTTCTTC. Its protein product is CATSPRTGYNEQFF.

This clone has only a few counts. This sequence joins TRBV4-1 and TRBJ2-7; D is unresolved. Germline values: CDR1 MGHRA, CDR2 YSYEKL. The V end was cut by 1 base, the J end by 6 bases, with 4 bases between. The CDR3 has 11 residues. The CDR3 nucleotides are TGCGCCAGCAGCCAAGGGGCCGAGCAGTACTTC. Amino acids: CASSQGAEQYF.